The clone carrying this TCR beta chain came up many times. Documented time point: blood at routine non-recurrence follow-up after resection. This specimen comes from a study of spatial heterogeneity in lung cancer. For the study at large: Alpha-chain sequences were consistently detected less often than beta-chain sequences.

TCRdb re-called the 5' RACE reads with MiXCR, one entry per CDR3 protein. The top ten clones hold approximately 25% of a sample with under 35,000 distinct CDR3 sequences, more than 4.5% of them seen once. Specimen: PBMCs, collected at follow-up. The sequence came from a female donor with early-stage non-small cell lung cancer.

The CDR3 loop reads CASRVSGGATYEQYF. The CDR3 nucleotides are TGTGCCAGCAGGGTTAGCGGGGGGGCGACCTACGAGCAGTACTTC. V and J are TRBV27 and TRBJ2-7; 11 bases are a match to TRBD2. Germline V gene sequence: CDR1 MNHEY, CDR2 SMNVEV (reference sequence). The junction had 6 bases not matched to a gene; V was cut back by 6 bases and J by 2 bases. CDR3 length: 15 residues.